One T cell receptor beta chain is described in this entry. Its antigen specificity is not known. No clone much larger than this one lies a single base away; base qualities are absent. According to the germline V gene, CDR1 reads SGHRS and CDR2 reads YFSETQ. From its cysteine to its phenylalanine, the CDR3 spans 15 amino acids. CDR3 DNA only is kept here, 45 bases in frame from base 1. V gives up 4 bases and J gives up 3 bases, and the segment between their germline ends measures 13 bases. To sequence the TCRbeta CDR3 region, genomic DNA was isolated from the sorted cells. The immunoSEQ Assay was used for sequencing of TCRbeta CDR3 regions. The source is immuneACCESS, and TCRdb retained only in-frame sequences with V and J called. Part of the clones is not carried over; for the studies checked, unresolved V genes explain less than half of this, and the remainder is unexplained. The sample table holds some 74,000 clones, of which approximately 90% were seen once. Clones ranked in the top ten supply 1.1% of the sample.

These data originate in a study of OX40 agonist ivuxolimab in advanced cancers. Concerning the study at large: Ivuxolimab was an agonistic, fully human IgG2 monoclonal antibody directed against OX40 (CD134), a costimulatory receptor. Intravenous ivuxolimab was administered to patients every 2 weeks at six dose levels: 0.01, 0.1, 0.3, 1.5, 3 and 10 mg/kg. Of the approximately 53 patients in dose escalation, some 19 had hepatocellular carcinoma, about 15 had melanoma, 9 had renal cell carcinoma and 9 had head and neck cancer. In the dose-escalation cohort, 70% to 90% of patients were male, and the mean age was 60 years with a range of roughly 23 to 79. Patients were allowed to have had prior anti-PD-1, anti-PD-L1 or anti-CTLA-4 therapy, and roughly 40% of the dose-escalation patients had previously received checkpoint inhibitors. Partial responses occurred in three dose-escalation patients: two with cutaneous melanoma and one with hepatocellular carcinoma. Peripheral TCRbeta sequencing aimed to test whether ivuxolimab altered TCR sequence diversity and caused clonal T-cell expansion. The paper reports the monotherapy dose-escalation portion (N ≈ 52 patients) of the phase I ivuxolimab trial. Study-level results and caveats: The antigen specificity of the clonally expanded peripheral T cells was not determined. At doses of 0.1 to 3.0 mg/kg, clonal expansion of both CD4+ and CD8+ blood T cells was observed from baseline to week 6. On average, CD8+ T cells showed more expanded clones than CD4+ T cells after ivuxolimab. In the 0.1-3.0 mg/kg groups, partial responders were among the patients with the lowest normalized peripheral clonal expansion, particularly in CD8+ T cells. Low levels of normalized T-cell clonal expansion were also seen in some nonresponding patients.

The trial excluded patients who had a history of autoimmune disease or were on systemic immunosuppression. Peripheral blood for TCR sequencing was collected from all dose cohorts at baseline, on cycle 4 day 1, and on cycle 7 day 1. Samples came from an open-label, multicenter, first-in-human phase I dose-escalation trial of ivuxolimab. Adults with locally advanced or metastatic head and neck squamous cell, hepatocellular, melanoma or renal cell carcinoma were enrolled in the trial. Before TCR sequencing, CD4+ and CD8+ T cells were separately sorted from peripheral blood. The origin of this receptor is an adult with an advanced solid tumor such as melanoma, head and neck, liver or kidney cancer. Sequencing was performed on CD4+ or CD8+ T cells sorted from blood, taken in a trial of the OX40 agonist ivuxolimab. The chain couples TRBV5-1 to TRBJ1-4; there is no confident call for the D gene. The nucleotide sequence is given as TGCGCCAGCAGCCCGAATCCTGGGGCTAATGAAAAACTGTTTTTT. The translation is CASSPNPGANEKLFF.